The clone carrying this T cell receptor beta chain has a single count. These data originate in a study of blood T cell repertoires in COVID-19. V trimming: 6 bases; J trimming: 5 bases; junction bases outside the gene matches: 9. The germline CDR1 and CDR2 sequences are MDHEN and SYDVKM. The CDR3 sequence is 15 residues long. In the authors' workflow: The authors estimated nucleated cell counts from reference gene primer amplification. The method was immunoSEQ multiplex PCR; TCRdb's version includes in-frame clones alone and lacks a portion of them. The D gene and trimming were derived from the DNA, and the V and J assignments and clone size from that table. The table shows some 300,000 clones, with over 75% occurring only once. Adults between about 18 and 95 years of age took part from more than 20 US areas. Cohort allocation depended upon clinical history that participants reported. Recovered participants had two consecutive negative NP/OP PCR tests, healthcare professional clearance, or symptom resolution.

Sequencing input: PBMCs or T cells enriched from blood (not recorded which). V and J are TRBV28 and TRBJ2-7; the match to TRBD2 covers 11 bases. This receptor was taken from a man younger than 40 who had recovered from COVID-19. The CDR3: CASSSQLAGAHEQYF. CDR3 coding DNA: TGTGCCAGCAGCTCCCAACTAGCGGGGGCCCACGAGCAGTACTTC.